One and the same sample provided the 16 T cell receptor beta chains below, sequenced in a study of T cell changes during pregnancy in multiple sclerosis. Repertoires were generated with immunoSEQ multiplex PCR, while TCRdb's copy carries only in-frame clones and drops some. The data show just under 95,000 clones, with around 94% seen just once and 2% to 3% held by the top ten. The sample here was peripheral blood, taken in the first trimester of pregnancy. The receptors here all came from a female donor with multiple sclerosis, enrolled in a pregnancy study.

In this sample, this clone turned up a few times. The genes are TRBV28 and TRBJ2-7; TRBD1 matches 9 bases. Trimming took 4 bases from V and 2 from J; bases not matched to a gene: 9. Germline-derived CDR1 and CDR2 are MDHEN and SYDVKM. The CDR3 runs to 16 residues. The CDR3 DNA reads TGTGCCAGCAGTTCCGCCGGGACAGGGACCACCTACGAGCAGTACTTC. Translated: CASSSAGTGTTYEQYF.

The chain is built from TRBV7-8 and TRBJ2-5; 9 positions agree with TRBD2. From germline, CDR1 is SGHVS and CDR2 FQNEAQ. V lost 3 bases to trimming and J lost 4 bases; unmatched junction nucleotides: 9. This CDR3 has 16 amino acids. Here the CDR3 DNA reads TGTGCCAGCAGCTTGCGGGGGGGCGGGGGTGGAGAGACCCAGTACTTC. It translates to CASSLRGGGGGETQYF.

The V call is TRBV7-3, the J call TRBJ2-2; possible D gene TRBD2, 6 bases. Germline V gene data show CDR1 as SGHTA and CDR2 as FQGTGA. Trimming cost V 5 bases and J 2 bases, with 9 bases left between them. The CDR3 spans 14 residues. The CDR3 region is CASSTGGNTGELFF. In DNA form, the CDR3 reads TGTGCCAGCAGCACCGGGGGTAACACCGGGGAGCTGTTTTTT.

This chain links TRBV2 with TRBJ1-4; tentatively, D is TRBD1 (6 bases). The germline V gene has CDR1 SNHLY and CDR2 FYNNEI. CDR3 length: 14 amino acids. The ends were cut back, 6 bases at V and 3 bases at J, with 11 bases in the middle. For the CDR3, the DNA is TGTGCCAGCAGCACAGGGTGGTCTAATGAAAAACTGTTTTTT. Encoded protein: CASSTGWSNEKLFF.

This chain uses TRBV7-2 with TRBJ2-7, with D possibly matching TRBD1 (6 bases). V lost 3 bases and J lost 4, with 10 bases in between. CDR3 length equals 13 residues. Germline V gene lookup returns CDR1 SGHTA and CDR2 FQGNSA. CDR3 in DNA: TGTGCCAGCAGCTTCACAGGGTTTTACGAGCAGTACTTC. Encoded protein: CASSFTGFYEQYF.

This clone appeared once. The CDR3 region has the DNA TGTGCCAGCAGCGTCGGGAGGGATGAAGCTTTCTTT. Protein: CASSVGRDEAFF. V and J are TRBV11-2 and TRBJ1-1; no definite D call. The CDR3 is made up of 12 amino acids. V shed 5 bases and J shed 7 bases, with 11 bases lying between them. Germline loops: CDR1 SGHAT, CDR2 FQNNGV.

The chain carries TRBV9 and TRBJ2-3, with 9 bases fitting TRBD2. V trimming: 0 bases; J trimming: 1 base; junction bases outside the gene matches: 6. The CDR3 covers 17 residues. Germline V gene sequence: CDR1 SGDLS, CDR2 YYNGEE. The CDR3 coding sequence is TGTGCCAGCAGCGTAGAAATAGCGGGAGCCGGCACAGATACGCAGTATTTT. It specifies CASSVEIAGAGTDTQYF. Drawing the rest from reference TRBV9 and TRBJ2-3, the complete variable domain is DSGVTQTPKHLITATGQRVTLRCSPRSGDLSVYWYQQSLDQGLQFLIQYYNGEERAKGNILERFSAQQFPDLHSELNLSSLELGDSALYFCASSVEIAGAGTDTQYFGPGTRLTVL.

This clone was recorded only once. This rearrangement joins TRBV15 to TRBJ2-3, with no clear D. Trimming pared 3 bases from V and 8 bases from J, leaving 12 bases between. The germline V gene encodes CDR1 LNHNV and CDR2 YYDKDF (reference sequence). The length of the CDR3 is 13 residues. The CDR3 DNA reads as TGTGCCACCAGCAGGCTAGTAGGCGGTACGCAGTATTTT. Translated: CATSRLVGGTQYF.

The chain is built from TRBV11-3 and TRBJ1-1, with D perhaps TRBD1 (5 bases). The CDR3 is made up of 13 amino acids. CDR1 and CDR2 (germline): SGHNT, YENEEA. V dropped 3 bases and J dropped 1 base, with 6 bases sitting between them. The CDR3 DNA follows: TGTGCCAGCAGCTTTGGGGCGAACACTGAAGCTTTCTTT. Translation: CASSFGANTEAFF.

J is TRBJ1-1 and V is TRBV28; unclear D gene. Deletions cut 5 bases from V and 10 bases from J, with 8 bases between. Germline CDR1 reads MDHEN; CDR2 reads SYDVKM. There are 10 residues in the CDR3. CDR3 DNA: TGTGCCAGCAGTCATTCAGTAGCTTTCTTT. Translating gives CASSHSVAFF.

The V and J genes are TRBV27 and TRBJ2-7; 8 bases are a match to TRBD2. CDR1 is MNHEY and CDR2 is SMNVEV in the germline V gene (reference sequence). CDR3 length equals 13 residues. V was clipped by 5 bases and J by 6 bases; unmatched bases: 6. The CDR3 loop reads CASSVGLAGEQYF. The DNA of the CDR3 is TGTGCCAGCAGTGTAGGACTAGCAGGCGAGCAGTACTTC.

The chain carries TRBV29-1 and TRBJ1-1; 9 nucleotides agree with TRBD1. The length of the CDR3 is 16 residues. After removal of 4 bases from V and 4 bases from J, the junction contained 13 bases not matched to a gene. Looked up from germline, CDR1 is SQVTM and CDR2 is ANQGSEA. In DNA, the CDR3 is TGCAGCGTTGCCTCACAGGGGGCGTTTCGGGTCACTGAAGCTTTCTTT. Translated: CSVASQGAFRVTEAFF.

V gene TRBV5-6 combines with J gene TRBJ2-7; 7 positions match TRBD2. Per germline, CDR1 SGHDT and CDR2 YYEEEE. V trimming: 1 base; J trimming: 3 bases; junction bases outside the gene matches: 13. This CDR3 is 17 amino acids long. The CDR3 DNA follows: TGTGCCAGCAGCTTGCCCCGAGGGCAGCGGGGTATCTACGAGCAGTACTTC. Residues: CASSLPRGQRGIYEQYF.

The V and J genes are TRBV2 and TRBJ2-5; possible D gene TRBD1, 5 bases. With 9 bases removed from V and 5 bases from J, the gap between germline ends came to 10 bases. The CDR3 is 11 amino acids. Germline CDR1 is SNHLY and CDR2 is FYNNEI. CDR3 sequence (DNA): TGTGCCAGTTCACAGGCGGAGACCCAGTACTTC. Residues: CASSQAETQYF.

The rearrangement links TRBV29-1 to TRBJ2-3; D remains ambiguous. Looked up from germline, CDR1 is SQVTM and CDR2 is ANQGSEA. Trimming shortened V by 5 bases and J by 4 bases, and 4 bases separated the two germline ends. The CDR3 runs to 10 residues. This chain's CDR3 is CSVNSDTQYF. CDR3 coding DNA: TGCAGCGTTAACTCAGATACGCAGTATTTT.

The V call is TRBV7-3, the J call TRBJ2-7, with 9 nucleotides matching TRBD1. CDR3 size: 15 residues. Germline V CDR1 and CDR2: SGHTA, FQGTGA. V trimming: 5 bases; J trimming: 2 bases; junction bases outside the gene matches: 7. This CDR3 is CASSITGGAPYEQYF. CDR3 bases: TGTGCCAGCAGCATCACAGGGGGCGCTCCCTACGAGCAGTACTTC.